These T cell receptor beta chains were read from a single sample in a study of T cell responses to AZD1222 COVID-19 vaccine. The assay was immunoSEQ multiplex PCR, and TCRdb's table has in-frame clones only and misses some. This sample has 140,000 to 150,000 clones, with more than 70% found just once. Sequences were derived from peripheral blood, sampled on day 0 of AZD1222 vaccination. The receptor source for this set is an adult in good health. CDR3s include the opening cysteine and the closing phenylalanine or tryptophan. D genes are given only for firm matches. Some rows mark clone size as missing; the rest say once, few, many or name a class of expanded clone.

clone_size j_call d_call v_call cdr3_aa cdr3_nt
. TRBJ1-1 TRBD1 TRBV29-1 CSVEGDRGLNTEAFF TGCAGCGTCGAGGGGGACAGGGGTCTGAACACTGAAGCTTTCTTT
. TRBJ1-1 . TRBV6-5 CASRKQGEESEAFF TGTGCCAGCAGAAAACAGGGAGAGGAGTCTGAAGCTTTCTTT
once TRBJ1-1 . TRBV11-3 CASSLAYGETEAFF TGTGCCAGCAGCTTAGCTTACGGGGAGACTGAAGCTTTCTTT
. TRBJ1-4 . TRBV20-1 CSVWTDEKLFF TGCAGTGTTTGGACTGATGAAAAACTGTTTTTT
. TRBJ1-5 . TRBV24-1 CATSDSAWGGNQPQHF TGTGCCACCAGTGATTCGGCATGGGGGGGGAATCAGCCCCAGCATTTT
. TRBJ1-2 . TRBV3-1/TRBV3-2 CASSQDQGAGGYTF TGTGCCAGCAGCCAAGATCAAGGGGCCGGAGGCTACACCTTC
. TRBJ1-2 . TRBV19 CASSIEGPSGYTF TGTGCCAGTAGTATAGAGGGTCCGAGTGGCTACACCTTC
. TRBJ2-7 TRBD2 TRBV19 CASSNLAGEYEQYF TGTGCCAGTAGTAATCTAGCGGGGGAATACGAGCAGTACTTC
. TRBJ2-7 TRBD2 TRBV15 CATSWTRGYEQYF TGTGCCACCAGCTGGACTAGGGGTTACGAGCAGTACTTC
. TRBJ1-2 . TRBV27 CASSMNRIIGYTF TGTGCCAGCAGTATGAACAGGATTATCGGCTACACCTTC
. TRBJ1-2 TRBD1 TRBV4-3 CASSQSSGAGQLGGYTF TGCGCCAGCAGCCAATCCTCGGGGGCGGGACAGCTCGGTGGCTACACCTTC
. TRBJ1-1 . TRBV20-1 CSASGQMNTEAFF TGCAGTGCTAGTGGGCAGATGAACACTGAAGCTTTCTTT
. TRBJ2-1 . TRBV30 CAWSEQAWGNNEQFF TGTGCCTGGAGTGAGCAAGCGTGGGGAAACAATGAGCAGTTCTTC
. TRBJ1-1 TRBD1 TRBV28 CASTETGGANTEAFF TGTGCCAGCACCGAGACAGGGGGCGCGAACACTGAAGCTTTCTTT
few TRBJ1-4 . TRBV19 CASTGRGAGEKLFF TGTGCCAGTACCGGCCGAGGAGCGGGTGAAAAACTGTTTTTT
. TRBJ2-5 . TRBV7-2 CASSLGGIQETQYF TGTGCCAGCAGCTTAGGGGGGATCCAAGAGACCCAGTACTTC
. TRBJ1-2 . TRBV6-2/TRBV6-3 CASSYVGRGYTF TGTGCCAGCAGTTACGTGGGCCGGGGCTACACCTTC
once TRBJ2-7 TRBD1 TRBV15 CATSDRQGAGEQYF TGTGCCACCAGCGACCGACAGGGGGCCGGGGAGCAGTACTTC
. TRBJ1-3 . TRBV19 CASSTQSSGNTIYF TGTGCCAGTAGTACTCAGAGTTCTGGAAACACCATATATTTT
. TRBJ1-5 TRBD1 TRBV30 CACQGTGGGNQPQHF TGTGCCTGCCAGGGGACAGGGGGCGGTAATCAGCCCCAGCATTTT
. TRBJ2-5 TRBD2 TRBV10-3 CATNNGLATQETQYF TGTGCCACCAATAACGGACTAGCGACCCAAGAGACCCAGTACTTC
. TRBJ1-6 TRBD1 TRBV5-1 CASSSRTGGYNSPLHF TGCGCCAGCAGCTCAAGGACAGGGGGTTATAATTCACCCCTCCACTTT
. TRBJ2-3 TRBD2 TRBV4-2 CASSQEASGAGTDTQYF TGTGCCAGCAGCCAAGAAGCTAGCGGGGCCGGCACAGATACGCAGTATTTT
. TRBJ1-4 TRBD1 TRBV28 CASTTPGTGNEKLFF TGTGCCAGCACCACTCCCGGGACAGGGAATGAAAAACTGTTTTTT
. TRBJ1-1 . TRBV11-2 CASSLEWFSEAFF TGTGCCAGCAGCTTAGAGTGGTTCTCTGAAGCTTTCTTT
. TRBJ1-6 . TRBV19 CASRLNRESPLHF TGTGCCAGTAGACTTAACAGGGAGTCACCCCTCCACTTT
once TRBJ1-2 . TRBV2 CASRATLTRNGYTF TGTGCCAGCAGGGCGACACTTACGAGAAATGGCTACACCTTC
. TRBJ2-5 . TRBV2 CASTRETQYF TGTGCCAGCACCCGAGAGACCCAGTACTTC
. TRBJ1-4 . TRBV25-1 CASSASEGEKLFF TGTGCCAGCAGTGCCTCAGAAGGGGAAAAACTGTTTTTT
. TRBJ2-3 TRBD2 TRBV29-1 CSVERLAGARDTQYF TGCAGCGTTGAGCGACTAGCGGGGGCTCGGGATACGCAGTATTTT
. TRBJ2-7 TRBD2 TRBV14 CASSRNSGGYEQYF TGTGCCAGCAGCCGTAATAGCGGGGGCTACGAGCAGTACTTC
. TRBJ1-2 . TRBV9 CASSVAQSSGYTF TGTGCCAGCAGCGTAGCACAGTCGAGTGGCTACACCTTC
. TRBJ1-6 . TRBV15 CATSRDLSGGPPLHF TGTGCCACCAGCAGAGATCTTTCGGGGGGGCCACCCCTCCACTTT
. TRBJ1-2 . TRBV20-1 CSAAVSYGYTF TGCAGTGCAGCAGTCTCCTATGGCTACACCTTC
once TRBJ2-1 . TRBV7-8 CASTLYEGIVYNEQFF TGTGCCAGCACCCTCTATGAGGGAATAGTCTACAATGAGCAGTTCTTC
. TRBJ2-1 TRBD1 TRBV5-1 CASSSTTGPYNEQFF TGCGCCAGCAGCTCGACGACAGGGCCCTACAATGAGCAGTTCTTC
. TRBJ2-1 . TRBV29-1 CSVEAGSLIDEQFF TGCAGCGTTGAAGCAGGGTCACTCATTGACGAGCAGTTCTTC
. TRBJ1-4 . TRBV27 CASSPLGQKLFF TGTGCCAGCAGTCCCTTGGGGCAAAAACTGTTTTTT
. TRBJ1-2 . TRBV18 CASSPPGVYGYTF TGTGCCAGCTCACCACCGGGCGTCTATGGCTACACCTTC
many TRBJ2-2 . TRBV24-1 CATSEADNTGELFF TGTGCCACCAGTGAAGCGGATAACACCGGGGAGCTGTTTTTT
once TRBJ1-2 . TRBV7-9 CASSPEVAPGGYTF TGTGCCAGCAGCCCCGAGGTAGCGCCGGGAGGCTACACCTTC
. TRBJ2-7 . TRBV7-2 CASSLSFSAGARGEQYF TGTGCCAGCAGCTTAAGTTTTTCTGCGGGGGCCCGGGGCGAGCAGTACTTC
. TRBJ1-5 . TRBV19 CASGDSRQQPQHF TGTGCCAGTGGAGACAGCCGTCAACAGCCCCAGCATTTT
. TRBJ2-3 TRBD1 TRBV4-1 CASSQDPDRGRDTQYF TGCGCCAGCAGCCAAGATCCCGACAGGGGGCGTGATACGCAGTATTTT
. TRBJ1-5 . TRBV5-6 CASSLARGYQPQHF TGTGCCAGCAGCTTGGCAAGGGGGTATCAGCCCCAGCATTTT
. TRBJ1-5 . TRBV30 CAWSLGGNQPQHF TGTGCCTGGAGCTTGGGAGGGAATCAGCCCCAGCATTTT
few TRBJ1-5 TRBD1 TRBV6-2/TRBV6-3 CASSLTGTGRRNQPQHF TGTGCCAGCAGCCTGACCGGGACAGGGAGAAGGAATCAGCCCCAGCATTTT
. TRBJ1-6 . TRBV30 CAWATHSPLHF TGTGCCTGGGCTACCCACTCTCCCCTCCACTTT
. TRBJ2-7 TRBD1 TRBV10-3 CAISGQGTYEQYF TGTGCCATCAGTGGACAGGGGACGTACGAGCAGTACTTC
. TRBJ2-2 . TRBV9 CASSVGWKVTGELFF TGTGCCAGCAGCGTAGGGTGGAAAGTTACCGGGGAGCTGTTTTTT
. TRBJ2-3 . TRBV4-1 CASSQAVITDTQYF TGCGCCAGCAGCCAAGCAGTTATTACAGATACGCAGTATTTT
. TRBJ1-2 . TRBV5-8 CASSPGHPSDYGYTF TGTGCCAGCAGCCCGGGACATCCGAGTGACTATGGCTACACCTTC
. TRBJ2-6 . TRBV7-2 CASSHQGGISGANVLTF TGTGCCAGCAGCCACCAGGGGGGGATCTCTGGGGCCAACGTCCTGACTTTC
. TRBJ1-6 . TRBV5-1 CASSPTGSFGSPLHF TGCGCCAGCAGCCCCACAGGGTCTTTTGGCTCACCCCTCCACTTT
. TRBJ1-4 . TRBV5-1 CASSLSTNEKLFF TGCGCCAGCAGCTTGTCAACTAATGAAAAACTGTTTTTT
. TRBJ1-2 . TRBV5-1 CASSFQGNYGYTF TGCGCCAGCAGCTTTCAGGGAAACTATGGCTACACCTTC